The rows below give T cell receptor beta chains drawn from one sample of a study of blood T cell repertoires in COVID-19. TCRdb's table, derived via immunoSEQ multiplex PCR, lists solely in-frame clones and lacks some. The table has about 45,000 clones, 83% seen once. Sequences were obtained from peripheral blood. Receptors originate from an elderly man in a cohort sampled during active COVID-19. The CDR3 runs from the conserved cysteine through the conserved F or W. The D gene is left open where the match is weak. Not every row has a clone size; where given, it reads once, few, many or a size class.

size	V	J	D	DNA	CDR3
once	TRBV9	TRBJ2-5	TRBD1	TGTGCCAGCAGCGGACGGACAGGATCAATCCAAGAGACCCAGTACTTC	CASSGRTGSIQETQYF
few	TRBV28	TRBJ1-1	-	TGTGCCAGCGGGACTTCTGACACCTGGAACACTGAAGCTTTCTTT	CASGTSDTWNTEAFF
-	TRBV2	TRBJ2-7	TRBD2	TGTGCCAGCAGACCTAGCGGGGCCCCCTACGAGCAGTACTTC	CASRPSGAPYEQYF
-	TRBV9	TRBJ1-1	TRBD1	TGTGCCAGCAGCGTAGACCAGGGGGTATCTGAAGCTTTCTTT	CASSVDQGVSEAFF
-	TRBV11-2	TRBJ2-3	-	TGTGCCAGCAGCTTAGCAGGGGGGGATACGCAGTATTTT	CASSLAGGDTQYF
-	TRBV7-2	TRBJ2-5	-	TGTGCCAGCAGCTCGAACTTCCAAGAGACCCAGTACTTC	CASSSNFQETQYF
-	TRBV5-1	TRBJ1-3	-	TGCGCCAGCAGCGTGACAGCTCCTTCTCTCGGAAACACCATATATTTT	CASSVTAPSLGNTIYF
-	TRBV28	TRBJ2-7	TRBD2	TGTGCCAGCAGTTCTCTAGCGGGAGGTGCGGAAGAGCAGTACTTC	CASSSLAGGAEEQYF
-	TRBV3-1/TRBV3-2	TRBJ2-3	-	TGTGCCAGCAGCCAAGCTCCCTGGGCTTCAGATACGCAGTATTTT	CASSQAPWASDTQYF
-	TRBV12-3/TRBV12-4	TRBJ2-3	-	TGTGCCAGCAGTCCGAGCACAGATACGCAGTATTTT	CASSPSTDTQYF
-	TRBV18	TRBJ1-4	-	TGTGCCAGCTCACCCGTCGGAGCAACTAATGAAAAACTGTTTTTT	CASSPVGATNEKLFF
-	TRBV5-1	TRBJ1-6	TRBD1	TGCGCCAGCAGCTTGGGGGGACAGGGAGGAGAGATTAATTCACCCCTCCACTTT	CASSLGGQGGEINSPLHF
-	TRBV5-1	TRBJ2-5	TRBD1	TGCGCCAGCAGCTGGGACAGGGTCGGGACCCAGTACTTC	CASSWDRVGTQYF
-	TRBV6-4	TRBJ2-2	-	TGTGCCAGCAGTGTGTCGGTGAACACCGGGGAGCTGTTTTTT	CASSVSVNTGELFF
few	TRBV20-1	TRBJ1-2	-	TGCAGTGCTATTCGTCAGTATGGCTACACCTTC	CSAIRQYGYTF
-	TRBV11-2	TRBJ2-5	-	TGTGCCAGCAGCTCAAACAGAGACCAAGAGACCCAGTACTTC	CASSSNRDQETQYF
-	TRBV5-1	TRBJ1-1	-	TGCGCCAGCAGCTTGGAAGGGGGGAACACTGAAGCTTTCTTT	CASSLEGGNTEAFF
-	TRBV7-2	TRBJ2-2	-	TGTGCCAGCAGCTTAGGTTTTAGTGTGGACACCGGGGAGCTGTTTTTT	CASSLGFSVDTGELFF
-	TRBV6-5	TRBJ1-1	-	TGTGCCAGCAGACAGGGTAGGGGCACTGAAGCTTTCTTT	CASRQGRGTEAFF
-	TRBV14	TRBJ2-5	TRBD2	TGTGCCAGCACCACGGTAAGCAAGCGGGATCGTTTAGAGACCCAGTACTTC	CASTTVSKRDRLETQYF
-	TRBV9	TRBJ2-2	-	TGTGCCAGCAGCGCTACGGGGGGCGGGACCGGGGAGCTGTTTTTT	CASSATGGGTGELFF
-	TRBV7-2	TRBJ1-6	TRBD1	TGTGCCAGCAGCTTAGTCATCGGGGACAGGAGAAATTCACCCCTCCACTTT	CASSLVIGDRRNSPLHF
-	TRBV3-1/TRBV3-2	TRBJ2-1	-	TGTGCCAGCAGCCAGTGGAGGGATGGGTACAATGAGCAGTTCTTC	CASSQWRDGYNEQFF
-	TRBV24-1	TRBJ2-5	-	TGTGCCACCAGTGATTTGGGTACACCCTCAGAGACCCAGTACTTC	CATSDLGTPSETQYF
few	TRBV28	TRBJ2-7	TRBD1	TGTGCCAGCAGTCCGAGGGGACAGTACGAGCAGTACTTC	CASSPRGQYEQYF
-	TRBV6-5	TRBJ2-7	-	TGTGCCAGCAGTTACTCCGCGTCTTACGAGCAGTACTTC	CASSYSASYEQYF
-	TRBV28	TRBJ1-2	TRBD1	TGTGCCAGCTCGGGACAGCGCTATGGCTACACCTTC	CASSGQRYGYTF
few	TRBV2	TRBJ1-5	-	TGTGCCAGCAGTTCAGTCGCTAGCAATCAGCCCCAGCATTTT	CASSSVASNQPQHF
once	TRBV5-6	TRBJ1-1	-	TGTGCCAGCAGCTCACCCAGGGGTGGCACTGAAGCTTTCTTT	CASSSPRGGTEAFF
-	TRBV7-2	TRBJ2-4	-	TGTGCCAGCAGCTTACGCAGGGGCGACATTCAGTACTTC	CASSLRRGDIQYF
-	TRBV19	TRBJ1-6	-	TGTGCCAGTAGTACTGACAAATTCCACAATTCACCCCTCCACTTT	CASSTDKFHNSPLHF
-	TRBV3-1/TRBV3-2	TRBJ2-1	TRBD2	TGTGCCAGCAGCCCGGGACTAGCGGGAGTCAATGAGCAGTTCTTC	CASSPGLAGVNEQFF
-	TRBV28	TRBJ1-1	TRBD1	TGTGCCAGCAGTTTATTGACAGGGATAGGCACTGAAGCTTTCTTT	CASSLLTGIGTEAFF
few	TRBV6-5	TRBJ2-3	TRBD2	TGTGCCAGCAGGGGAGCGGGAGCTATAGATACGCAGTATTTT	CASRGAGAIDTQYF
-	TRBV25-1	TRBJ2-1	TRBD2	TGTGCCAGCACCGGGACTACGCTCACACTTTTCTTC	CASTGTTLTLFF